Listed below are T cell receptor beta chains from one sample, sequenced in a study of T cell changes during pregnancy in multiple sclerosis. Only in-frame clones appear in the TCRdb table, and some are missing; sequencing was by immunoSEQ multiplex PCR. Of some 30,000 clones listed, 89% are singletons. The sequencing here drew on CD8+ T cells from peripheral blood mononuclear cells, taken in the third trimester of pregnancy. All receptors derive from a female donor with multiple sclerosis, enrolled in a pregnancy study. Both conserved end residues are part of each CDR3. The order of the fields is V gene, J gene, D gene, clone size, CDR3 DNA, CDR3 protein. D genes are given only for firm matches. The size of a clone is reported for some rows only, either as once, few or many, or as a class for expanded clones.

TRBV5-6	TRBJ1-4	TRBD1	NA	TGTGCCAGCAGCTTGGGGACAGGGGTGGAAAAACTGTTTTTT	CASSLGTGVEKLFF
TRBV19	TRBJ2-1	TRBD2	NA	TGTGCCAGTAGTATGGGAGGGATTCTATACAATGAGCAGTTCTTC	CASSMGGILYNEQFF
TRBV29-1	TRBJ1-2	NA	few	TGCAGCGTTGTCGGGAGGAAAGGCTACACCTTC	CSVVGRKGYTF
TRBV27	TRBJ2-2	NA	NA	TGTGCCAGCAGTTTATCGAGGCCGATCACCGGGGAGCTGTTTTTT	CASSLSRPITGELFF
TRBV6-5	TRBJ2-1	NA	NA	TGTGCCAGCAGTTACGGCCCAGATAATGAGCAGTTCTTC	CASSYGPDNEQFF
TRBV10-1	TRBJ1-1	NA	NA	TGCGCCAGCAGGAGGGCGTGCACTGAAGCTTTCTTT	CASRRACTEAFF
TRBV5-1	TRBJ2-1	NA	NA	TGCGCCAGCAGAGGGGAAGGGCCGATCAATGAGCAGTTCTTC	CASRGEGPINEQFF
TRBV29-1	TRBJ2-7	TRBD2	NA	TGCAGCGTTGAATGGGCCGGGACTAGTTCCTACGAGCAGTACTTC	CSVEWAGTSSYEQYF
TRBV4-1	TRBJ1-5	NA	medium-sized	TGCGCCAGCAGCCTAACCTTACAGGGCCTCAATCAGCCCCAGCATTTT	CASSLTLQGLNQPQHF
TRBV7-4	TRBJ1-1	TRBD1	NA	TGTGCCAGCAGCACCAGGGGGCCCGTGGACACTGAAGCTTTCTTT	CASSTRGPVDTEAFF
TRBV6-4	TRBJ1-4	TRBD1	NA	TGTGCCAGCAGTGCCGGGACAGGGGGTGAAAAACTGTTTTTT	CASSAGTGGEKLFF
TRBV5-1	TRBJ2-7	TRBD1	NA	TGCGCCAGCAGCTTGCTACAGGGGCCAAAAGCCTACGAGCAGTACTTC	CASSLLQGPKAYEQYF
TRBV28	TRBJ2-1	TRBD2	medium-sized	TGTGCCAGCAGTTCAGCTGATCCAAGGACTAGCGGGAGGAGGGACTACAATGAGCAGTTCTTC	CASSSADPRTSGRRDYNEQFF
TRBV6-1	TRBJ2-7	NA	NA	TGTGCCAGCAGTGACCCTCCGGGGGGCGTCCACGAGCAGTACTTC	CASSDPPGGVHEQYF
TRBV4-2	TRBJ2-3	TRBD2	NA	TGTGCCAGCAGCCAAGGGGGGGCTAGCGGGGGTCTCGGAGATACGCAGTATTTT	CASSQGGASGGLGDTQYF
TRBV2	TRBJ1-5	NA	NA	TGTGCCAGCAGTGAGGGGCACAGGGCAGTGGTACAGCCCCAGCATTTT	CASSEGHRAVVQPQHF
TRBV7-9	TRBJ2-7	NA	NA	TGTGCCAGCAGCCATACAGGGAACCCCTACGAGCAGTACTTC	CASSHTGNPYEQYF
TRBV15	TRBJ2-3	NA	NA	TGTGCCACCAGCAGAGACGGGTCTAGCACAGATACGCAGTATTTT	CATSRDGSSTDTQYF
TRBV18	TRBJ2-7	TRBD1	NA	TGTGCCAGCTCTACAGGGGGCGAATCCTACGAGCAGTACTTC	CASSTGGESYEQYF
TRBV27	TRBJ1-1	TRBD1	NA	TGTGCCAGCAGTTGGGACAGGGTGAACACTGAAGCTTTCTTT	CASSWDRVNTEAFF
TRBV14	TRBJ1-2	NA	NA	TGTGCCAGCAGCCTGGGTAAAGGCGGTGGCTACACCTTC	CASSLGKGGGYTF
TRBV9	TRBJ2-3	NA	NA	TGTGCCAGCAGCGTAGAGGAGGGAGGCCCGAATACGCAGTATTTT	CASSVEEGGPNTQYF
TRBV4-2	TRBJ1-1	NA	NA	TGTGCCAGCAGCCAGGCCACGTACACTGAAGCTTTCTTT	CASSQATYTEAFF
TRBV7-9	TRBJ2-2	TRBD2	NA	TGTGCCAGCAGCCCCTGGGGTGGACTAGCGGGCCGGGAGCTGTTTTTT	CASSPWGGLAGRELFF
TRBV7-9	TRBJ2-7	TRBD2	NA	TGTGCCAGCAGGGGGGGGAACTCCTACGAGCAGTACTTC	CASRGGNSYEQYF
TRBV2	TRBJ1-6	NA	NA	TGTGCCAGCAGTGAATCGGGATTCTCCTATAATTCACCCCTCCACTTT	CASSESGFSYNSPLHF
TRBV6-1	TRBJ2-2	TRBD1	once	TGTGCCAGCCTCGGGACAGCACAATACACCGGGGAGCTGTTTTTT	CASLGTAQYTGELFF
TRBV27	TRBJ2-1	NA	NA	TGTGCCAGCAGTCCGCAACCGGACTCCCCCGGTGAGCAGTTCTTC	CASSPQPDSPGEQFF
TRBV30	TRBJ1-3	NA	once	TGTGCCTGGAGAAGGGGATCTGGAAACACCATATATTTT	CAWRRGSGNTIYF
TRBV6-1	TRBJ2-3	TRBD2	NA	TGTGCCAGCAGGGGCCCTAGCGGGAGGCCGGATACGCAGTATTTT	CASRGPSGRPDTQYF
TRBV27	TRBJ2-1	TRBD2	NA	TGTGCCAGCAGTTTCCCCCGGCTAGCGGGGGGCTACAATGAGCAGTTCTTC	CASSFPRLAGGYNEQFF
TRBV9	TRBJ1-2	NA	NA	TGTGCCAGCAGCGTAAAGTCTGTGGGGGGGGTGGGCTATGGCTACACCTTC	CASSVKSVGGVGYGYTF
TRBV5-5	TRBJ1-5	TRBD1	NA	TGTGCCAGCAGCCCGGACAGGGTAAATCAGCCCCAGCATTTT	CASSPDRVNQPQHF
TRBV6-5	TRBJ2-3	NA	once	TGTGCCAGCAGTGCCCTGGGGGGTCCCGCAGATACGCAGTATTTT	CASSALGGPADTQYF
TRBV7-4	TRBJ2-4	NA	NA	TGTGCCAGCAGCTTAAATTGGGGCTCCGAGATAGCCAAAAACATTCAGTACTTC	CASSLNWGSEIAKNIQYF
TRBV13	TRBJ2-2	TRBD2	NA	TGTGCCAGCAGCGGAGCGGGGGGGCCGTATACCGGGGAGCTGTTTTTT	CASSGAGGPYTGELFF
TRBV27	TRBJ2-7	NA	NA	TGTGCCAGCAGTTTAGGGCAGCTATACGAGCAGTACTTC	CASSLGQLYEQYF
TRBV10-3	TRBJ2-7	NA	NA	TGTGCCATCAGTGAGTCGGTACTCGAGATTAATTACGAGCAGTACTTC	CAISESVLEINYEQYF
TRBV27	TRBJ2-1	TRBD2	NA	TGTGCCAGCAGTTTATCGGGGACTAGCGGGCGGTACAATGAGCAGTTCTTC	CASSLSGTSGRYNEQFF
TRBV19	TRBJ1-5	NA	NA	TGTGCCAGTAGTATAACCCGCAGGGCCGGTCAGCCCCAGCATTTT	CASSITRRAGQPQHF
TRBV9	TRBJ1-2	NA	NA	TGTGCCAGCAGCGGAAACCCGCGGGAGGGAAGGGTCTATGGCTACACCTTC	CASSGNPREGRVYGYTF
TRBV5-1	TRBJ1-1	NA	NA	TGCGCCATTGCGGTGAACACTGAAGCTTTCTTT	CAIAVNTEAFF
TRBV27	TRBJ1-1	NA	NA	TGTGCCAGCAGTTTAGGGGCAAGGTTGAACACTGAAGCTTTCTTT	CASSLGARLNTEAFF
TRBV6-5	TRBJ2-1	NA	NA	TGTGCCAGCAGTTACAAAGTTAACGGTGAGCAGTTCTTC	CASSYKVNGEQFF
TRBV6-5	TRBJ2-5	TRBD2	NA	TGTGCCAGCAGTTACGAAGCGGGGGGGGACATGGAGACCCAGTACTTC	CASSYEAGGDMETQYF
TRBV15	TRBJ2-1	NA	NA	TGTGCCACCAGAGACAGTTACAATGAGCAGTTCTTC	CATRDSYNEQFF
TRBV19	TRBJ1-2	TRBD1	NA	TGTGCCACCCTCGGACAGGGGCAACCTAACTATGGCTACACCTTC	CATLGQGQPNYGYTF
TRBV4-2	TRBJ2-6	NA	NA	TGTGCCAGCAGCCAAGGTCCGGACAGCGAATTCTCTGGGGCCAACGTCCTGACTTTC	CASSQGPDSEFSGANVLTF